This passage covers 24 T cell receptor beta chains from one sample sequenced in a study of blood T cell repertoires in COVID-19. Assay: immunoSEQ multiplex PCR; the TCRdb copy retains only in-frame clones and omits some. The sample lists some 77,000 clones, roughly 82% seen once, with 1.8% in the top ten. The specimen was peripheral blood. These receptors came from a woman aged 55-69 years with acute or convalescent COVID-19.

The chain links TRBV9 to TRBJ2-7; D is unresolved. The CDR3 runs 16 residues. Germline CDR1 SGDLS, CDR2 YYNGEE. V was trimmed by 1 base and J by 2 bases, leaving 16 bases between them. The CDR3 DNA follows: TGTGCCAGCAGCGTAACCCGGCAACAGCTAACCTACGAGCAGTACTTC. This sequence encodes CASSVTRQQLTYEQYF.

This chain links TRBV30 with TRBJ2-7, with D tentatively TRBD2 (6 bases). Germline lookup yields CDR1 GTSNPN and CDR2 SVGIG (reference sequence). Deletions cut 4 bases from V and 4 bases from J, with 20 bases between. CDR3 length: 15 residues. CDR3 amino acids: CAWTKLGRGAYEQYF. CDR3 sequence (DNA): TGTGCCTGGACGAAGCTCGGGCGGGGAGCATACGAGCAGTACTTC.

The rearrangement joins TRBV7-9 to TRBJ2-1, with a tentative D call TRBD2 (5 bases). This CDR3 spans 15 amino acids. The V end lost 5 bases, the J end lost 2 bases, and 13 bases lay between the germline ends. Per germline, CDR1 SEHNR and CDR2 FQNEAQ (reference sequence). The CDR3: CASSRPAGPYNEQFF. Here the CDR3 DNA reads TGTGCCAGCAGCCGGCCGGCGGGCCCCTACAATGAGCAGTTCTTC.

The chain couples TRBV7-9 to TRBJ2-7, with D possibly matching TRBD1 (6 bases). Germline V gene sequence: CDR1 SEHNR, CDR2 FQNEAQ (reference sequence). Trimming removed 4 bases at V and 2 bases at J, with 15 bases between. The CDR3 runs to 15 residues. The CDR3 DNA sequence: TGTGCCAGCAGCTCACAGACAGGCGGCACCTACGAGCAGTACTTC. Residues: CASSSQTGGTYEQYF. Supplemented by reference TRBV7-9 and TRBJ2-7, the full variable domain reads DTGVSQNPRHKITKRGQNVTFRCDPISEHNRLYWYRQTLGQGPEFLTYFQNEAQLEKSRLLSDRFSAERPKGSFSTLEIQRTEQGDSAMYLCASSSQTGGTYEQYFGPGTRLTVT.

The V and J genes are TRBV15 and TRBJ1-5; the D gene is possibly TRBD1 (5 bases). V lost 3 bases and J 6 bases, leaving 18 bases between the germline ends. This CDR3 is built from 16 residues. Looked up from germline, CDR1 is LNHNV and CDR2 is YYDKDF (reference sequence). The CDR3 DNA sequence: TGTGCCACCAGCAGGGACACATTACAGACTAGTCAGCCCCAGCATTTT. Residues: CATSRDTLQTSQPQHF.

This clone was picked up a small number of times. The rearrangement uses TRBV5-1 and TRBJ1-4; D uncertain. This CDR3 is built from 13 residues. Germline CDR1 and CDR2: SGHRS and YFSETQ. V was shortened by 5 bases and J by 5 bases, with 10 bases between the two germline ends. In DNA form, the CDR3 reads TGCGCCAGCAGATGGCAGAGGAATGAAAAACTGTTTTTT. The encoded protein is CASRWQRNEKLFF.

This clone was seen once. The chain employs TRBV5-1 and TRBJ1-5; D gene uncertain. This CDR3 region has 13 residues. CDR1 is SGHRS, CDR2 YFSETQ, per germline. Trimming cost V 4 bases and J 0 bases, with 5 bases left between them. CDR3 region: CASSRYSNQPQHF. DNA of the CDR3: TGCGCCAGCAGCCGCTATAGCAATCAGCCCCAGCATTTT.

The chain has TRBV5-6 and TRBJ2-3; 9 nucleotides agree with TRBD2. Germline V gene data show CDR1 as SGHDT and CDR2 as YYEEEE. CDR3 length: 15 residues. V dropped 5 bases and J dropped 3; count of bases not matched to a gene: 7. CDR3 sequence (DNA): TGTGCCAGCAGAAAGCGGGGGGACGGTACAGATACGCAGTATTTT. Amino acid sequence: CASRKRGDGTDTQYF.

This clone was recorded a few times. The rearrangement uses TRBV20-1 and TRBJ2-3, with D possibly TRBD2 on 5 matching bases. Trimming removed 3 bases from V and 0 bases from J, with 13 bases in between. There are 15 residues in the CDR3. Looked up from germline, CDR1 is DFQATT and CDR2 is SNEGSKA (reference sequence). The CDR3 DNA reads TGCAGTGCTAGTAAGGTTAGCGCAAGCACAGATACGCAGTATTTT. Its protein product is CSASKVSASTDTQYF.

The gene calls are TRBV5-6 and TRBJ1-1; D is unclear. The CDR3 consists of 15 residues. V was pared by 4 bases and J by 0 bases, with 13 bases between. CDR1 SGHDT and CDR2 YYEEEE come from the germline V gene. CDR3: CASSPGVMLNTEAFF. The CDR3 bases are TGTGCCAGCAGCCCCGGAGTTATGTTGAACACTGAAGCTTTCTTT.

This clone was found once. The chain links TRBV19 to TRBJ2-1; D is ambiguous. The CDR3 covers 15 residues. The germline V gene encodes CDR1 LNHDA and CDR2 SQIVND (reference sequence). V was trimmed by 6 bases and J by 0 bases, leaving 12 bases between them. Written as DNA, the CDR3 is TGTGCCAGTAGCCCTCGATGGAGCTCCTACAATGAGCAGTTCTTC. This sequence encodes CASSPRWSSYNEQFF.

This clone occurred once. The chain is built from TRBV14 and TRBJ2-3; weak D call: TRBD2 (6 bases). This CDR3 has 13 residues. The V end lost 0 bases, the J end lost 8 bases, and 9 bases lay between the germline ends. In germline, CDR1 is SGHDN, CDR2 FVKESK. CDR3 nucleotide sequence: TGTGCCAGCAGCCAAGATTTGGGAGGTACGCAGTATTTT. It is translated as CASSQDLGGTQYF.

CDR3 in amino acids: CASSQRTGTNSPLHF. The CDR3 nucleotides are TGTGCCAGCTCACAAAGGACAGGGACTAATTCACCCCTCCACTTT. This chain joins TRBV18 and TRBJ1-6, with TRBD1 matching over 8 bases. The CDR3 consists of 15 residues. V shed 4 bases and J 6 bases; nucleotides not matched to a gene: 5. Germline CDR1 KGHSH, CDR2 LQKENI.

This CDR3 is CASGFVGGEAFF. The CDR3 DNA follows: TGTGCTAGTGGTTTCGTTGGAGGAGAAGCTTTCTTT. V usage is TRBV12-5 and J usage is TRBJ1-1; D is unresolved. The CDR3 loop spans 12 amino acids. From germline, CDR1 is LGHNT and CDR2 FRNRAP. The V gene lost 3 bases and the J gene lost 8 bases, with 10 bases spanning the gap.

The chain carries TRBV3-1 (or the pseudogene TRBV3-2) and TRBJ1-6; perhaps TRBD1 as D (6 bases). Germline V gives CDR1 LGHDT, CDR2 YNNKEL (reference sequence). CDR3 length: 15 amino acids. V was trimmed by 4 bases and J by 7 bases, leaving 14 bases between them. This CDR3 reads CASSRVGGANSPLHF. CDR3 coding DNA: TGTGCCAGCAGCCGCGTGGGGGGGGCCAATTCACCCCTCCACTTT.

The chain combines TRBV30 with TRBJ1-4; D unresolved. In germline, CDR1 is GTSNPN, CDR2 SVGIG (reference sequence). The V and J ends lost 2 bases and 7 bases respectively, with 8 bases between them. The CDR3 is 12 residues long. DNA of the CDR3: TGTGCCTGGAGTCCCAGTACTGAAAAACTGTTTTTT. Protein product: CAWSPSTEKLFF.

The chain couples TRBV7-2 to TRBJ2-1; 7 bases fit TRBD2. V trimming: 1 base; J trimming: 2 bases; junction bases outside the gene matches: 8. CDR1 and CDR2 from the germline V gene are SGHTA and FQGNSA. The CDR3 extends over 17 amino acids. The DNA for the CDR3 is TGTGCCAGCAGCTTAGAAAGCGGGGTAGCGGCCTACAATGAGCAGTTCTTC. Protein sequence: CASSLESGVAAYNEQFF.

This sequence joins TRBV12-3 or TRBV12-4 and TRBJ1-6; perhaps TRBD1 as D (5 bases). Trimming removed 2 bases at V and 13 bases at J, with 12 bases between. This CDR3 region has 13 residues. As DNA, the CDR3 is TGTGCCAGCAGTTTACAGGGTAATGGTCCCCTCCACTTT. Translation: CASSLQGNGPLHF.

The chain has TRBV29-1 and TRBJ2-3; 7 bases agree with TRBD1. This CDR3 is built from 14 residues. V gave up 4 bases and J gave up 3 bases; unmatched junction bases: 7. Germline loops: CDR1 SQVTM, CDR2 ANQGSEA. CDR3 sequence reads: CSVVEGAWTDTQYF. CDR3 DNA sequence: TGCAGCGTTGTAGAGGGGGCCTGGACAGATACGCAGTATTTT.

This clone was observed a single time. This chain links TRBV5-1 with TRBJ2-5; D gene ambiguous. CDR1 is SGHRS, CDR2 YFSETQ, per germline. Between the trimmed V and J ends, which lost 0 bases and 5 bases, there was a span of 14 bases. The CDR3 covers 15 residues. The CDR3 sequence: CASSLVVSSQETQYF. The CDR3 region has the DNA TGCGCCAGCAGCTTGGTGGTTAGCTCCCAGGAGACCCAGTACTTC.

The J gene is TRBJ2-3, the V gene TRBV3-1 (or the pseudogene TRBV3-2), with 9 bases that match TRBD1. The J segment lost 5 bases and the V segment lost 3 bases, leaving 9 bases of the junction unmatched. The CDR3 length is 16 residues. Germline CDR1 is LGHDT and CDR2 is YNNKEL (reference sequence). Here the CDR3 reads CASSHWTGEARDTQYF. The CDR3 nucleotides read TGTGCCAGCAGCCATTGGACAGGGGAGGCCCGAGATACGCAGTATTTT.

The chain couples TRBV10-3 to TRBJ2-5; possibly TRBD1 for D (5 bases). Germline CDR1 and CDR2: ENHRY and SYGVKD. The CDR3 is 13 amino acids. V lost 0 bases and J 4 bases, leaving 6 bases between the germline ends. In DNA form, the CDR3 reads TGTGCCATCAGTGAGTCCCAGGGAGAGACCCAGTACTTC. Amino acid sequence: CAISESQGETQYF.

The J gene is TRBJ1-1, the V gene TRBV7-9, with D tentatively TRBD1 (5 bases). Germline lookup yields CDR1 SEHNR and CDR2 FQNEAQ (reference sequence). CDR3 length equals 15 residues. The V and J ends lost 2 bases and 1 base respectively, with 11 bases between them. As DNA, the CDR3 is TGTGCCAGCAGCTTAATCTCACAGGCGAACACTGAAGCTTTCTTT. This gives the protein CASSLISQANTEAFF.

This chain connects TRBV5-4 to TRBJ1-2; a weak D match, TRBD1 (6 bases). CDR1 SGHNT and CDR2 YYREEE come from the germline V gene (reference sequence). V lost 0 bases to trimming and J lost 8 bases, with 17 bases between them. The CDR3 consists of 15 residues. For the CDR3, the DNA is TGTGCCAGCAGCTTGGATGGGGGAACAGGGCGAGGCTACACCTTC. Residues: CASSLDGGTGRGYTF.